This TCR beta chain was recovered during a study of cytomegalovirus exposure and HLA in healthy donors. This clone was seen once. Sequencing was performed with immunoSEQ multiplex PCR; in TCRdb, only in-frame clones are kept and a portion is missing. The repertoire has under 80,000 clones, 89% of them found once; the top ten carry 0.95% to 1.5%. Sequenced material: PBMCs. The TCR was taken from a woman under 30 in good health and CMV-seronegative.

The DNA for the CDR3 is TGTGCCAGCAGCGTAGTTAGGCCGGGGTCCGGGGGAAACAATGAGCAGTTCTTC. Its protein product is CASSVVRPGSGGNNEQFF. J is TRBJ2-1 and V is TRBV9; D may be TRBD2 (6 bases). V was pared by 0 bases and J by 5 bases, with 21 bases between. The germline V gene has CDR1 SGDLS and CDR2 YYNGEE. The CDR3 covers 18 residues.